This is a list of T cell receptor beta chains from one sample in a study of OX40 agonist ivuxolimab in advanced cancers. Assay used: immunoSEQ multiplex PCR; TCRdb lists only in-frame clones, some missing. The table lists 7,000 to 9,500 clones, 65% to 70% of them singletons. The sample in question was CD4+ or CD8+ T cells sorted from blood, obtained in a trial of the OX40 agonist ivuxolimab. These receptors all come from an adult with an advanced solid tumor such as melanoma, head and neck, liver or kidney cancer. The CDR3 runs from the conserved cysteine through the conserved F or W. A D gene is named only where the DNA matches it firmly. The listing skips clone size in some rows; elsewhere it reads once, few, many or a size class.

TRBJ2-7 | TRBV15 | . | TRBD1 | CATSKLPGTGISEQYF | TGTGCCACCAGCAAACTCCCCGGGACAGGGATCTCCGAGCAGTACTTC
TRBJ2-7 | TRBV28 | . | TRBD1 | CASKPGQGIYEQYF | TGTGCCAGCAAACCGGGACAGGGTATTTACGAGCAGTACTTC
TRBJ2-6 | TRBV10-2 | . | . | CASTPTPAGANVLTF | TGCGCCAGCACCCCAACCCCAGCCGGGGCCAACGTCCTGACTTTC
TRBJ2-3 | TRBV7-8 | . | . | CASSPGQGLASTDTQYF | TGTGCCAGCAGCCCCGGACAGGGACTAGCTAGCACAGATACGCAGTATTTT
TRBJ1-1 | TRBV9 | . | . | CASSPLGDPNTEAFF | TGTGCCAGCAGCCCTTTAGGGGACCCCAACACTGAAGCTTTCTTT
TRBJ2-5 | TRBV27 | once | TRBD2 | CASCPEWTSGNYVQETQYF | TGTGCCAGCTGTCCGGAATGGACTAGCGGGAACTATGTCCAAGAGACCCAGTACTTC
TRBJ1-5 | TRBV29-1 | . | . | CSVAYTYSNQPQHF | TGCAGCGTTGCCTACACCTATAGCAATCAGCCCCAGCATTTT
TRBJ2-7 | TRBV18 | . | TRBD1 | CASSPEPGQGGSPYEQYF | TGTGCCAGCTCACCCGAACCGGGACAGGGAGGGTCCCCCTACGAGCAGTACTTC
TRBJ2-3 | TRBV27 | . | TRBD1 | CASREGASTDTQYF | TGTGCCAGCCGTGAGGGGGCGAGCACAGATACGCAGTATTTT
TRBJ2-2 | TRBV6-4 | once | TRBD2 | CASKRGLADTGELFF | TGTGCCAGCAAGCGTGGGCTAGCGGACACCGGGGAGCTGTTTTTT